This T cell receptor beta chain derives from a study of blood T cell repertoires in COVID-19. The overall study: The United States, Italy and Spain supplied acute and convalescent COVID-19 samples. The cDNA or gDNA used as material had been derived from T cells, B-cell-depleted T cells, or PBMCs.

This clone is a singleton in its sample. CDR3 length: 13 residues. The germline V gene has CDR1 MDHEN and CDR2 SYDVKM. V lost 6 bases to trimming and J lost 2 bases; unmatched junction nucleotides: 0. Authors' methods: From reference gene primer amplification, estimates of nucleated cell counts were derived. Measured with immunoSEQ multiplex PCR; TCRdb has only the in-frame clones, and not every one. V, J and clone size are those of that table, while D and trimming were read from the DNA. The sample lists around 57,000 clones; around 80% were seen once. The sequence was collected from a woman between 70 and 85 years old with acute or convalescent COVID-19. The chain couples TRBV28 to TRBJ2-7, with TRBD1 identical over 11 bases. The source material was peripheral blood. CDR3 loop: CASRGQGAYEQYF. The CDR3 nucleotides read TGTGCCAGCAGGGGACAGGGGGCCTACGAGCAGTACTTC.